This TCR beta chain was recovered during a study of CD8+ T cells in alopecia areata. Turning to the study itself: Affected scalp percentage gauged treated patients' severity.

Regarding the study as a whole: Both scalp clonality and the expanded CD8+ clones among the top 100 showed a significant decrease with tofacitinib.

Treatment specified: oral pan-JAK inhibitor, 5-10 mg twice daily. Trimming stripped 8 bases from V and 7 bases from J, with 12 bases between. This CDR3 has 13 residues. Germline CDR1 reads PRHDT; CDR2 reads FYEKMQ (reference sequence). RNA was extracted and reverse transcribed into cDNA as the sequencing template. Clones were sequenced by immunoSEQ multiplex PCR, and TCRdb holds only the in-frame ones, with some missing. Here the sample spans approximately 150,000 clones, 60% being singletons. Note on this clone: The target antigen is unknown.

This TCR came from a human donor with alopecia areata. The sequences come from CD4+ T cells sorted from blood, collected at week 24, from a patient treated with tofacitinib. The V gene is TRBV13, the J gene TRBJ1-6; no firm D call. For the CDR3, the DNA is TGTGCCAGCGAGGAAAAAGCAAATTCACCCCTCCACTTT. Protein: CASEEKANSPLHF.